The sequence of this T cell receptor beta chain was determined in a study of blood T cells in healthy people across ages. It was with a sample-barcoded 5' primer and a J-beta primer mix that a second PCR of about 6 to 11 cycles was run. TCRdb re-derived calls from the 5' RACE reads in MiXCR, one entry per CDR3 protein. The table lists about 640,000 distinct CDR3 sequences, roughly three fifths of them singletons. The CDR3 length is 13 residues. Germline lookup yields CDR1 MNHEY and CDR2 SVGEGT. The ends lost 7 bases at V and 4 bases at J; junction bases unmatched: 5. The source of this sequence is a man in his sixties in good health. Sequences were obtained from blood. The chain recombines TRBV6-2 or TRBV6-3 with TRBJ2-3; 7 bases line up with TRBD2. CDR3 protein: CASTPAGADTQYF. The CDR3 bases are TGTGCCAGCACCCCGGCGGGGGCAGATACGCAGTATTTT.